The present entry profiles one T cell receptor (beta chain) with its context. The data were produced by immunoSEQ multiplex PCR, yet TCRdb's version contains in-frame clones alone and is incomplete. Among a few hundred thousand clones listed, about 85% were seen once. Deletions cut 4 bases from V and 0 bases from J, with 9 bases between. The germline V gene encodes CDR1 ENHRY and CDR2 SYGVKD. CDR3 length: 14 amino acids. The source of the sample is a study of blood T cell repertoires in COVID-19. Study in general: PBMCs, B-cell-depleted T cells, or T cells provided the cDNA or gDNA that made up the material.

Enrollees, about 18 to 100 years old, lived in 24 US areas. The sample consisted of PBMCs or T cells enriched from blood (not recorded which). The chain links TRBV10-3 to TRBJ1-2; D uncertain. The receptor's source is a woman in her 50s who had been exposed to COVID-19. The CDR3 DNA reads TGTGCCATCAGTGTTTCCAACTCTAACTATGGCTACACCTTC. This sequence encodes CAISVSNSNYGYTF.